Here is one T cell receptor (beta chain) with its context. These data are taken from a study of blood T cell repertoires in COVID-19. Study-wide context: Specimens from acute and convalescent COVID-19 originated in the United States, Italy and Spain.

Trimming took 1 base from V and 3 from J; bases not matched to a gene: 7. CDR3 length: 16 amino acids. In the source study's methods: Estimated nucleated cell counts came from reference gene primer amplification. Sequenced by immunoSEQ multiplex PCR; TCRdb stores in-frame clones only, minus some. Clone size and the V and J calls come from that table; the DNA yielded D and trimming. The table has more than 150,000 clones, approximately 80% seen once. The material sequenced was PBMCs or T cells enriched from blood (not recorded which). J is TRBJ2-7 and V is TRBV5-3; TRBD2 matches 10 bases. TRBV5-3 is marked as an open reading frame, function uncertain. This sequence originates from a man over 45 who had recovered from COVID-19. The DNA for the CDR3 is TGTGCCAGAAGCTTGAAGTCAGCGGGGGGGAACTACGAGCAGTACTTC. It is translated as CARSLKSAGGNYEQYF.